A single sample is the source of the 32 T cell receptor beta chains below, sequenced in a study of shared clonotypes between healthy human individuals. TCRdb keeps only in-frame clones here, not all; method: immunoSEQ multiplex PCR. This sample carries about 1 million clones, around four fifths of them seen once, and the ten largest clones take approximately 1.5%. Sequencing input: memory CD4+ T cells sorted from blood. Subset specified: CD45RA-negative fraction. The receptors were sampled from a man younger than 30 in good health.

CDR3 residues: CASSLTDTQYF. The CDR3 DNA reads as TGCGCCAGCAGTCTAACAGATACGCAGTATTTT. The gene calls are TRBV10-2 and TRBJ2-3; D gene ambiguous. V lost 5 bases to trimming and J lost 3 bases, with 3 bases between them. The CDR3 is 11 residues long. CDR1 and CDR2 from the germline V gene are WSHSY and SAAADI.

The rearrangement links TRBV6-5 to TRBJ2-7; D is ambiguous. Per germline, CDR1 MNHEY and CDR2 SVGAGI. The V gene lost 2 bases and the J gene lost 0 bases, with 11 bases spanning the gap. The CDR3 totals 15 residues. In nucleotides, the CDR3 is TGTGCCAGCAGTTACCGAGAAAAAGGCTCCTACGAGCAGTACTTC. Encoded protein: CASSYREKGSYEQYF.

The chain uses TRBV14 and TRBJ2-7; weak D call: TRBD2 (6 bases). The CDR3 runs to 13 residues. V was cut by 7 bases and J by 9 bases, with 19 bases left in between. Germline V gene lookup returns CDR1 SGHDN and CDR2 FVKESK. The chain's CDR3 is CASTGSPANWQYF. Here the CDR3 DNA reads TGTGCCAGCACCGGGAGCCCGGCTAATTGGCAGTACTTC.

The chain recombines TRBV11-2 with TRBJ2-7, with TRBD2 matching 12 bases. V was clipped by 2 bases and J by 13 bases; unmatched bases: 3. This CDR3 spans 12 amino acids. Germline assignment: CDR1 SGHAT and CDR2 FQNNGV. This CDR3 is CASSLRTSGVYF. The DNA for the CDR3 is TGTGCCAGCAGCTTACGGACTAGCGGGGTATACTTC.

In this sample, this clone turned up once. The chain combines TRBV9 with TRBJ2-5; 7 nucleotides align to TRBD1. Trimming cost V 4 bases and J 1 base; bases outside gene matches: 4. This CDR3 is built from 14 residues. CDR1 is SGDLS and CDR2 is YYNGEE in the germline V gene. The CDR3 nucleotides are TGTGCCAGCAGCCCCGGGACAGTCCAAGAGACCCAGTACTTC. Protein product: CASSPGTVQETQYF.

The genes are TRBV7-9 and TRBJ2-5; 8 nucleotides line up with TRBD2. Trimming cost V 3 bases and J 1 base; bases outside gene matches: 4. CDR1 SEHNR and CDR2 FQNEAQ come from the germline V gene (reference sequence). This CDR3 spans 15 amino acids. CDR3 in DNA: TGTGCCAGCAGCTTTTGGAGCGGGAGCCAAGAGACCCAGTACTTC. Translated: CASSFWSGSQETQYF.

This clone was recorded only once. A much larger clone differs by one base, so this may be a read error. The chain recombines TRBV2 with TRBJ2-5, with D possibly being TRBD2 (5 bases). V shed 6 bases and J shed 7 bases, with 12 bases lying between them. From germline, CDR1 is SNHLY and CDR2 FYNNEI. CDR3 length: 12 amino acids. The CDR3 protein is CASSEGGGTQYF. In DNA form, the CDR3 reads TGTGCCAGCAGCGAGGGTGGTGGGACCCAGTACTTC.

The gene calls are TRBV5-4 and TRBJ1-3; TRBD1 aligns across 10 bases. CDR1 SGHNT and CDR2 YYREEE come from the germline V gene (reference sequence). The CDR3 is 15 residues long. Unmatched junction bases numbered 2, after V lost 3 bases and J lost 2 bases. The CDR3 spells CASSSGQGTGNTIYF. The DNA of the CDR3 is TGTGCCAGCAGCTCGGGACAGGGGACTGGAAACACCATATATTTT.

The chain carries TRBV19 and TRBJ1-6; D is perhaps TRBD1 (5 bases). The germline CDR1 and CDR2 sequences are LNHDA and SQIVND (reference sequence). The V end was cut by 5 bases, the J end by 9 bases, with 17 bases between. There are 15 residues in the CDR3. The CDR3 spells CASSETGVVVSPLHF. The CDR3 region has the DNA TGTGCCAGTAGTGAGACGGGGGTTGTTGTTTCACCCCTCCACTTT. The full variable domain, with the rest looked up from reference TRBV19 and TRBJ1-6, is DGGITQSPKYLFRKEGQNVTLSCEQNLNHDAMYWYRQDPGQGLRLIYYSQIVNDFQKGDIAEGYSVSREKKESFPLTVTSAQKNPTAFYLCASSETGVVVSPLHFGNGTRLTVT.

The chain is built from TRBV23-1 and TRBJ1-5, with D uncertain. TRBV23-1 is an ORF for which the function is uncertain. V lost 2 bases to trimming and J lost 9 bases, with 14 bases between them. CDR3 length: 14 residues. DNA of the CDR3: TGCGCCAGCAGTCAACCGGTCCCGGTTGGGCCCCAGCATTTT. It translates to CASSQPVPVGPQHF.

The rearrangement links TRBV9 to TRBJ1-2; D not certain. V shed 0 bases and J shed 8 bases, with 11 bases lying between them. Germline CDR1 and CDR2: SGDLS and YYNGEE. This CDR3 is built from 13 residues. CDR3 amino acids: CASSVVGVEGYTF. In nucleotides, the CDR3 is TGTGCCAGCAGCGTAGTCGGAGTAGAAGGCTACACCTTC.

The chain links TRBV6-6 to TRBJ1-5; D not resolved. This CDR3 has 14 amino acids. Germline assignment: CDR1 MNHNY and CDR2 SVGAGI (reference sequence). The V gene lost 5 bases and the J gene lost 1 base, with 9 bases spanning the gap. This CDR3 is CASSHDTSNQPQHF. In DNA, the CDR3 is TGTGCCAGCAGTCACGACACGAGCAATCAGCCCCAGCATTTT.

In regard to this clone: This probably arose from a read error, given a far larger clone one base away. V is TRBV7-6 and J is TRBJ1-2; 11 positions agree with TRBD1. The CDR3 runs 16 residues. Germline V lookup: CDR1 SGHVS, CDR2 FNYEAQ. Here the CDR3 reads CASSLAGGQGALGHTF. DNA for the CDR3: TGTGCCAGCAGCTTGGCCGGAGGACAGGGGGCGCTTGGCCACACCTTC.

The rearrangement joins TRBV11-2 to TRBJ2-7, with TRBD1 matching over 9 bases. The CDR3 extends over 13 amino acids. CDR1 is SGHAT and CDR2 is FQNNGV in the germline V gene. J lost 9 bases, V lost 3 bases, and 6 bases had no gene match. The CDR3 here is CASSFGTGGVQYF. The CDR3 bases are TGTGCCAGCAGCTTTGGAACAGGGGGCGTGCAGTACTTC. Full variable domain (rest looked up from reference TRBV11-2 and TRBJ2-7): EAGVAQSPRYKIIEKRQSVAFWCNPISGHATLYWYQQILGQGPKLLIQFQNNGVVDDSQLPKDRFSAERLKGVDSTLKIQPAKLEDSAVYLCASSFGTGGVQYFGPGTRLTVT.

The V and J genes are TRBV2 and TRBJ2-5, with 10 bases aligning to TRBD1. Per the germline V gene, CDR1 is SNHLY and CDR2 is FYNNEI. J was trimmed by 4 bases and V by 7 bases; bases with no gene match: 6. This CDR3 has 14 amino acids. The CDR3 loop reads CASNRDRGLETQYF. The DNA of the CDR3 is TGTGCCAGCAACCGGGACAGGGGTTTAGAGACCCAGTACTTC. Combining the CDR3 with reference TRBV2 and TRBJ2-5 gives the whole variable domain EPEVTQTPSHQVTQMGQEVILRCVPISNHLYFYWYRQILGQKVEFLVSFYNNEISEKSEIFDDQFSVERPDGSNFTLKIRSTKLEDSAMYFCASNRDRGLETQYFGPGTRLLVL.

In the case of this clone: The sample carries other DNA sequences with the same CDR3. This chain uses TRBV6-6 with TRBJ2-3; D unresolved. The CDR3 is 12 amino acids. Germline assignment: CDR1 MNHNY and CDR2 SVGAGI (reference sequence). The V gene lost 9 bases and the J gene lost 2 bases, with 9 bases spanning the gap. The CDR3 DNA is TGTGCCAGTCGTCCCTCCACAGATACGCAGTATTTT. Protein product: CASRPSTDTQYF.

CDR3 DNA: TGTGCCTGGTCCCTAACCAGACAGGACAATCAGCCCCAGCATTTT. Translating it yields CAWSLTRQDNQPQHF. The rearrangement joins TRBV30 to TRBJ1-5, with D tentatively TRBD1 (6 bases). CDR1 and CDR2 (germline): GTSNPN, SVGIG (reference sequence). V was cut by 5 bases and J by 3 bases, with 17 bases left in between. The CDR3 is 15 amino acids.

The chain employs TRBV4-3 and TRBJ1-2; no definite D call. V was clipped by 0 bases and J by 4 bases, with 12 bases between them. The CDR3 extends over 15 amino acids. The germline V gene encodes CDR1 LGHNA and CDR2 YSLEER. CDR3 in DNA: TGCGCCAGCAGCCAAGATCCGGCAGAAGTCTATGGCTACACCTTC. It yields the protein CASSQDPAEVYGYTF.

The rearrangement uses TRBV23-1 and TRBJ1-6; D remains unclear. TRBV23-1 is given ORF status, its function remaining uncertain. V dropped 2 bases and J dropped 7 bases, with 12 bases sitting between them. CDR3 size: 15 residues. The CDR3 is CASSQRKGINSPLHF. The CDR3 bases are TGCGCCAGCAGTCAAAGAAAAGGCATCAATTCACCCCTCCACTTT.

Notes on this clone: A much larger clone sits a single nucleotide away, making a read error possible. The identical CDR3 is also encoded by other nucleotide sequences in the sample. V gene TRBV6-1 combines with J gene TRBJ2-2; weak D call: TRBD1 (5 bases). The CDR3 is made up of 13 amino acids. V was shortened by 5 bases and J by 5 bases, with 9 bases between the two germline ends. CDR1 and CDR2 (germline): MNHNS, SASEGT. The DNA of the CDR3 is TGTGCCAGCAGTTCCCCAGGGACCGGGGAGCTGTTTTTT. Translated, it gives CASSSPGTGELFF.

CDR3 in DNA: TGTGCCAGCTCACCGATTGCAGATACGCAGTATTTT. Translation gives CASSPIADTQYF. The V call is TRBV18, the J call TRBJ2-3; D call uncertain. Germline CDR1 and CDR2: KGHSH and LQKENI. The CDR3 contains 12 residues. V lost 3 bases to trimming and J lost 4 bases, with 5 bases between them. Looking up the rest from reference TRBV18 and TRBJ2-3 gives the full variable domain: NAGVMQNPRHLVRRRGQEARLRCSPMKGHSHVYWYRQLPEEGLKFMVYLQKENIIDESGMPKERFSAEFPKEGPSILRIQQVVRGDSAAYFCASSPIADTQYFGPGTRLTVL.

This clone was seen more than once but under ten times. This chain joins TRBV5-1 and TRBJ2-2; tentative D call: TRBD1 (6 bases). The CDR3 sequence is 13 residues long. V was cut by 9 bases and J by 6 bases, with 15 bases left in between. CDR1 is SGHRS and CDR2 is YFSETQ in the germline V gene. CDR3 sequence: CATTGSAAGELFF. CDR3 DNA sequence: TGCGCCACCACAGGGTCAGCCGCCGGGGAGCTGTTTTTT.

The table lists this clone with a few counts. This chain uses TRBV30 with TRBJ1-5, with TRBD1 identical over 10 bases. The trim removed 3 bases at V and 0 bases at J, leaving 8 bases unmatched. Germline assignment: CDR1 GTSNPN and CDR2 SVGIG (reference sequence). CDR3 length equals 17 residues. This chain's CDR3 is CAWRDRGIVNSNQPQHF. CDR3 bases: TGTGCCTGGAGGGACAGGGGGATAGTCAATAGCAATCAGCCCCAGCATTTT.

The rearrangement uses TRBV5-4 and TRBJ1-6; maybe TRBD1 (6 bases). Trimming removed 0 bases from V and 7 bases from J, with 14 bases in between. Germline V CDR1 and CDR2: SGHNT, YYREEE (reference sequence). CDR3 length equals 16 residues. The CDR3 DNA is TGTGCCAGCAGCTTGGATTTCAGGGGCGAGAATTCACCCCTCCACTTT. As protein: CASSLDFRGENSPLHF.

The chain joins TRBV19 to TRBJ1-4; 9 bases match TRBD1. V dropped 6 bases and J dropped 1; count of bases not matched to a gene: 3. The CDR3 loop spans 15 amino acids. CDR1 and CDR2 (germline): LNHDA, SQIVND (reference sequence). The CDR3 here is CASRVDRGTNEKLFF. CDR3 sequence (DNA): TGTGCCAGTAGGGTGGACAGGGGAACTAATGAAAAACTGTTTTTT. The full variable domain, its missing parts supplied by reference TRBV19 and TRBJ1-4, is DGGITQSPKYLFRKEGQNVTLSCEQNLNHDAMYWYRQDPGQGLRLIYYSQIVNDFQKGDIAEGYSVSREKKESFPLTVTSAQKNPTAFYLCASRVDRGTNEKLFFGSGTQLSVL.

V gene TRBV28 combines with J gene TRBJ1-5; D is uncertain. The V end lost 7 bases, the J end lost 2 bases, and 18 bases lay between the germline ends. Germline CDR1 reads MDHEN; CDR2 reads SYDVKM. This CDR3 has 16 amino acids. DNA for the CDR3: TGTGCCAGCACCTTCTCCCTAAAGGAGGGCAATCAGCCCCAGCATTTT. This encodes CASTFSLKEGNQPQHF.

A remark on this clone: Because the CDR3's place on the DNA is in doubt, the DNA is left out and the CDR3 is given as listed by TCRdb. The CDR3 protein is CASSQFGEGLKDSPLHF. The chain uses TRBV4-1 and TRBJ1-6. The CDR3 is made up of 17 amino acids, end residues included. Germline CDR1 reads MGHRA; CDR2 reads YSYEKL.

Here the CDR3 DNA reads TGTGCCAGCGTGGACAGACACATGAACACTGAAGCTTTCTTT. It specifies CASVDRHMNTEAFF. The chain is built from TRBV6-1 and TRBJ1-1; TRBD1 is a possible D gene (6 bases). The germline V gene has CDR1 MNHNS and CDR2 SASEGT. The CDR3 runs to 14 residues. V lost 8 bases to trimming and J lost 0 bases, with 13 bases between them.

The sample holds many counts of this clone. The chain carries TRBV4-1 and TRBJ2-2; 14 bases align to TRBD2. CDR1 is MGHRA, CDR2 YSYEKL, per germline. The CDR3 loop spans 17 amino acids. After removal of 3 bases from V and 9 bases from J, the junction contained 9 bases not matched to a gene. DNA for the CDR3: TGCGCCAGCAGCCACGGACTAGCGGGGGGCGGTCGCTGGGAGCTGTTTTTT. Translated, it gives CASSHGLAGGGRWELFF.

The chain couples TRBV2 to TRBJ2-7, with 8 bases matching TRBD2. The ends lost 5 bases at V and 5 bases at J; junction bases unmatched: 5. The CDR3 has 13 amino acids. Germline V gene data show CDR1 as SNHLY and CDR2 as FYNNEI. CDR3 bases: TGTGCCAGCAGTCCCGGGGGGGTCAACGAGCAGTACTTC. It is translated as CASSPGGVNEQYF. The variable domain in full, with the rest retrieved from reference TRBV2 and TRBJ2-7, is EPEVTQTPSHQVTQMGQEVILRCVPISNHLYFYWYRQILGQKVEFLVSFYNNEISEKSEIFDDQFSVERPDGSNFTLKIRSTKLEDSAMYFCASSPGGVNEQYFGPGTRLTVT.

J is TRBJ1-2 and V is TRBV7-9; a possible D gene is TRBD1 (5 bases). This CDR3 comprises 13 residues. The germline V gene encodes CDR1 SEHNR and CDR2 FQNEAQ (reference sequence). V lost 2 bases and J 3 bases, leaving 7 bases between the germline ends. As DNA, the CDR3 is TGTGCCAGCAGCTTACAGGGTCACTATGGCTACACCTTC. Its protein is CASSLQGHYGYTF.

The chain combines TRBV7-9 with TRBJ2-3; 9 bases are a match to TRBD1. The CDR3 sequence is 14 residues long. Germline V gene data show CDR1 as SEHNR and CDR2 as FQNEAQ (reference sequence). J lost 5 bases, V lost 4 bases, and 4 bases had no gene match. CDR3 sequence reads: CASSSGTGRDTQYF. The CDR3 DNA is TGTGCCAGCAGCTCCGGGACAGGGAGAGATACGCAGTATTTT. Based on the CDR3 plus reference TRBV7-9 and TRBJ2-3, the full variable domain is DTGVSQNPRHKITKRGQNVTFRCDPISEHNRLYWYRQTLGQGPEFLTYFQNEAQLEKSRLLSDRFSAERPKGSFSTLEIQRTEQGDSAMYLCASSSGTGRDTQYFGPGTRLTVL.